These 10 T cell receptor beta chains originate from one sample sequenced in a study of blood T cell repertoires in COVID-19 (dated by TCRdb to 2019 to 2021). Library construction relied on the immunoSEQ multiplex PCR assay. TCRdb re-hosts the immuneACCESS table, in-frame sequences only. Its copies lack some clones; in the studies checked, an unresolved V gene accounts for under half of them, and the cause for the rest is not known. The sample data list around 250,000 clones, and about 80% of these were observed just once. The ten most abundant clones make up more than 1.5% of the sample. Sequences were obtained from peripheral blood. The receptors come from a man aged 25-45 years who had recovered from COVID-19.

This chain connects TRBV28 to TRBJ1-6; TRBD1 aligns across 9 bases. V shed 6 bases, J shed 9 bases, and the junction held 15 bases outside the gene matches. CDR3 length: 17 residues. The germline V gene encodes CDR1 MDHEN and CDR2 SYDVKM. CDR3 in amino acids: CASRHRGGTGSSSPLHF. The CDR3 DNA reads TGTGCCAGCAGACACCGGGGGGGGACAGGGTCTAGTTCACCCCTCCACTTT.

This chain links TRBV11-3 with TRBJ2-3; 7 nucleotides agree with TRBD2. This CDR3 is built from 16 residues. V shed 5 bases, J shed 4 bases, and the junction held 12 bases outside the gene matches. The germline V gene encodes CDR1 SGHNT and CDR2 YENEEA. The CDR3 DNA follows: TGTGCCAGCAGCCCTCGACTAGCTGAGGGTCCAGATACGCAGTATTTT. Protein product: CASSPRLAEGPDTQYF.

The chain carries TRBV4-1 and TRBJ1-3; the D gene is possibly TRBD1 (5 bases). CDR1 and CDR2 (germline): MGHRA, YSYEKL. The CDR3 covers 15 residues. V was trimmed by 4 bases and J by 11 bases, leaving 21 bases between them. The CDR3 DNA is TGCGCCAGCAGCCGATTGGGACCGGAGGGGAGACCCATATATTTT. Translated, it gives CASSRLGPEGRPIYF.

V usage is TRBV6-5 and J usage is TRBJ2-4; D possibly corresponds to TRBD2 (5 bases). V lost 2 bases and J 0 bases, leaving 11 bases between the germline ends. Germline CDR1 MNHEY, CDR2 SVGAGI. This CDR3 has 16 residues. CDR3 sequence (DNA): TGTGCCAGCAGTTACACCGAGGGTCGAGCCAAAAACATTCAGTACTTC. Translated, it gives CASSYTEGRAKNIQYF.

The V and J genes are TRBV18 and TRBJ1-6; 7 bases align to TRBD1. Looked up from germline, CDR1 is KGHSH and CDR2 is LQKENI. CDR3 length equals 14 residues. The V gene end was trimmed by 6 bases and the J gene end by 7 bases; junction bases not matched to a gene: 6. As DNA, the CDR3 is TGTGCCAGCTCCCTCGGACAGGTCAATTCACCCCTCCACTTT. It is translated as CASSLGQVNSPLHF.

The V and J genes are TRBV3-1 (or the pseudogene TRBV3-2) and TRBJ1-4; 9 bases are a match to TRBD1. This CDR3 has 16 amino acids. J was trimmed by 7 bases and V by 1 base; bases with no gene match: 7. Germline CDR1 is LGHDT and CDR2 is YNNKEL (reference sequence). CDR3 loop: CASSQAGGTGREKLFF. In DNA form, the CDR3 reads TGTGCCAGCAGCCAAGCCGGGGGGACAGGGCGTGAAAAACTGTTTTTT.

The V and J genes are TRBV5-1 and TRBJ2-7, with D possibly TRBD1 on 6 matching bases. V lost 1 base to trimming and J lost 5 bases, with 10 bases between them. Germline V gene sequence: CDR1 SGHRS, CDR2 YFSETQ. The CDR3 extends over 13 amino acids. CDR3 DNA sequence: TGCGCCAGCAGCTTGTTACAGGGCCACGAGCAGTACTTC. It translates to CASSLLQGHEQYF.

The rearrangement uses TRBV6-5 and TRBJ1-2; D remains unclear. V was pared by 6 bases and J by 2 bases, with 7 bases between. The CDR3 length is 12 residues. Germline assignment: CDR1 MNHEY and CDR2 SVGAGI. The CDR3 sequence: CASRGDNYGYTF. The CDR3 nucleotides read TGTGCCAGCAGGGGAGACAACTATGGCTACACCTTC.

V is TRBV19 and J is TRBJ2-7, with 8 bases aligning to TRBD2. The V gene end was trimmed by 9 bases and the J gene end by 4 bases; junction bases not matched to a gene: 11. Germline CDR1 reads LNHDA; CDR2 reads SQIVND (reference sequence). The CDR3 is 14 residues long. The CDR3 sequence: CASSGRGDVYEQYF. The CDR3 nucleotides are TGTGCCAGCAGTGGGCGGGGGGACGTATACGAGCAGTACTTC.

This clone was seen at least ten times. The rearrangement uses TRBV7-2 and TRBJ1-3; D not certain. Deletions cut 4 bases from V and 0 bases from J, with 10 bases between. This CDR3 region has 15 residues. Germline V gene sequence: CDR1 SGHTA, CDR2 FQGNSA. Here the CDR3 DNA reads TGTGCCAGCAGCTACCTACCTACCTCTGGAAACACCATATATTTT. Amino acids: CASSYLPTSGNTIYF.